The 20 T cell receptor beta chains presented below share a single source sample, sequenced in a study of cytomegalovirus exposure and HLA in healthy donors. Assay: immunoSEQ multiplex PCR; the TCRdb copy retains only in-frame clones and omits some. The sample holds approximately 140,000 clones, 88% seen once. Sequencing was performed on PBMCs. Receptor source: a woman aged 18-29 years in good health and CMV-seropositive.

The chain joins TRBV14 to TRBJ2-7; D perhaps matches TRBD1 (6 bases). The germline V and J ends were trimmed by 2 bases and 5 bases, with 7 bases remaining between them. The CDR3 has 12 residues. CDR1 SGHDN and CDR2 FVKESK come from the germline V gene. DNA of the CDR3: TGTGCCAGCAGCCAACAGGGGAACGAGCAGTACTTC. Translation: CASSQQGNEQYF.

This chain connects TRBV4-2 to TRBJ1-4; D not resolved. This CDR3 region has 15 residues. CDR1 and CDR2 from the germline V gene are LGHNA and YNFKEQ. V lost 0 bases and J lost 4, with 9 bases in between. The CDR3 DNA follows: TGTGCCAGCAGCCAAGATCGGTCTGTTAATGAAAAACTGTTTTTT. Its translation is CASSQDRSVNEKLFF.

The chain employs TRBV5-1 and TRBJ1-1, with 8 positions matching TRBD1. There are 13 residues in the CDR3. V gave up 4 bases and J gave up 6 bases; unmatched junction bases: 5. Germline V lookup: CDR1 SGHRS, CDR2 YFSETQ. CDR3 coding DNA: TGCGCCAGCAGCATCGGACAGGGCGCTGAAGCTTTCTTT. Translating it yields CASSIGQGAEAFF.

The chain uses TRBV7-8 and TRBJ2-5; 8 bases match TRBD2. Germline V gene sequence: CDR1 SGHVS, CDR2 FQNEAQ. The V segment lost 6 bases and the J segment 5 bases; nucleotides outside the gene matches: 11. The CDR3 loop spans 15 amino acids. The DNA of the CDR3 is TGTGCCAGCAGGCCTGCGGGGGGCGGACCGGAGACCCAGTACTTC. Its translation: CASRPAGGGPETQYF.

The chain joins TRBV19 to TRBJ1-2; no clear D. Between the trimmed V and J ends, which lost 4 bases and 4 bases, there was a span of 19 bases. CDR1 LNHDA and CDR2 SQIVND come from the germline V gene (reference sequence). The length of the CDR3 is 16 residues. The CDR3 is CASSTAKGLGVYGYTF. CDR3 nucleotide sequence: TGTGCCAGTAGTACGGCCAAAGGGCTCGGGGTCTATGGCTACACCTTC.

The J gene is TRBJ1-1, the V gene TRBV19; tentatively, D is TRBD1 (5 bases). From germline, CDR1 is LNHDA and CDR2 SQIVND (reference sequence). The CDR3 covers 12 residues. With 5 bases removed from V and 11 bases from J, the gap between germline ends came to 15 bases. The chain's CDR3 is CASSSGASWAFF. The CDR3 DNA sequence: TGTGCCAGTAGTTCTGGGGCCTCCTGGGCTTTCTTT.

The chain employs TRBV27 and TRBJ1-2; TRBD1 is a possible D gene (6 bases). V was pared by 0 bases and J by 6 bases, with 17 bases between. CDR3 length: 16 residues. CDR1 is MNHEY and CDR2 is SMNVEV in the germline V gene (reference sequence). In DNA, the CDR3 is TGTGCCAGCAGTTTATCCCGGGCAGGGGCCTTGGATGGCTACACCTTC. It translates to CASSLSRAGALDGYTF.

This clone was observed a single time. The chain carries TRBV19 and TRBJ2-1; 13 bases align to TRBD2. This CDR3 has 15 residues. Looked up from germline, CDR1 is LNHDA and CDR2 is SQIVND (reference sequence). Trimming cost V 1 base and J 10 bases; bases outside gene matches: 4. The DNA of the CDR3 is TGTGCCAGTAGTATAGGGACTAGCGGGAGAGAGGAGCAGTTCTTC. This translates into CASSIGTSGREEQFF.

The chain has TRBV7-9 and TRBJ2-3, with TRBD2 matching 8 bases. V dropped 3 bases and J dropped 5; count of bases not matched to a gene: 7. This CDR3 has 15 residues. Germline V lookup: CDR1 SEHNR, CDR2 FQNEAQ (reference sequence). This CDR3 is CASSFTSGFEDTQYF. The CDR3 DNA follows: TGTGCCAGCAGCTTCACTAGCGGATTTGAAGATACGCAGTATTTT. The variable domain in full, with the rest retrieved from reference TRBV7-9 and TRBJ2-3, is DTGVSQNPRHKITKRGQNVTFRCDPISEHNRLYWYRQTLGQGPEFLTYFQNEAQLEKSRLLSDRFSAERPKGSFSTLEIQRTEQGDSAMYLCASSFTSGFEDTQYFGPGTRLTVL.

The chain recombines TRBV18 with TRBJ2-7; D may be TRBD2 (5 bases). Germline V CDR1 and CDR2: KGHSH, LQKENI. CDR3 length: 15 residues. V was cut by 8 bases and J by 1 base, with 18 bases left in between. CDR3 in DNA: TGTGCCAGCACACGCCTCGGGGTCTCTTCCTACGAGCAGTACTTC. Translated, it gives CASTRLGVSSYEQYF.

The chain has TRBV7-9 and TRBJ2-5; no firm D call. The V end lost 0 bases, the J end lost 5 bases, and 13 bases lay between the germline ends. Germline-derived CDR1 and CDR2 are SEHNR and FQNEAQ (reference sequence). CDR3 length: 15 amino acids. The CDR3 bases are TGTGCCAGCAGCTTAGCCCAAAAAACCCGGGAGACCCAGTACTTC. Translation gives CASSLAQKTRETQYF.

The chain couples TRBV4-2 to TRBJ2-5; 8 nucleotides align to TRBD1. Germline V gene lookup returns CDR1 LGHNA and CDR2 YNFKEQ. The CDR3 consists of 18 residues. V shed 0 bases, J shed 4 bases, and the junction held 13 bases outside the gene matches. The CDR3 bases are TGTGCCAGCAGCCAAGATATTTCAAGACAGGGGTTGGGAGAGACCCAGTACTTC. It codes for CASSQDISRQGLGETQYF.

The DNA of the CDR3 is TGTGCCAGCAGCCATCCAGCGGGGAACACAGATACGCAGTATTTT. Protein product: CASSHPAGNTDTQYF. This chain uses TRBV7-6 with TRBJ2-3; 7 bases match TRBD2. CDR1 and CDR2 from the germline V gene are SGHVS and FNYEAQ. V lost 5 bases to trimming and J lost 2 bases; unmatched junction nucleotides: 7. CDR3 size: 15 residues.

The V and J genes are TRBV28 and TRBJ2-7; possible D gene TRBD1, 5 bases. The CDR3 contains 12 residues. The V end lost 3 bases, the J end lost 4 bases, and 7 bases lay between the germline ends. In germline, CDR1 is MDHEN, CDR2 SYDVKM. The CDR3 nucleotides are TGTGCCAGCAGTTTTAGGACATACGAGCAGTACTTC. Its translation is CASSFRTYEQYF.

The chain joins TRBV28 to TRBJ2-5, with D possibly TRBD2 on 6 matching bases. Germline values: CDR1 MDHEN, CDR2 SYDVKM. V lost 7 bases to trimming and J lost 5 bases, with 14 bases between them. The CDR3 loop spans 13 amino acids. The CDR3: CASTSGDRETQYF. The CDR3 coding sequence is TGTGCCAGCACCTCGGGGGACCGGGAGACCCAGTACTTC.

V and J are TRBV6-4 and TRBJ2-5; the match to TRBD2 covers 10 bases. Trimming at V came to 4 bases and at J to 2 bases, leaving 4 bases not matched to a gene. Germline CDR1 MRHNA, CDR2 SNTAGT. This CDR3 has 15 amino acids. The CDR3 bases are TGTGCCAGCAGTGCCCAACTAGCGGGGCAAGAGACCCAGTACTTC. It yields the protein CASSAQLAGQETQYF.

This chain joins TRBV5-5 and TRBJ1-6; D remains unclear. The V gene lost 5 bases and the J gene lost 4 bases, with 13 bases spanning the gap. This CDR3 has 15 residues. Per the germline V gene, CDR1 is SGHKS and CDR2 is YYEKEE (reference sequence). This chain's CDR3 is CASSSVASYNSPLHF. CDR3 sequence (DNA): TGTGCCAGCAGTTCAGTCGCATCTTATAATTCACCCCTCCACTTT.

The V gene is TRBV5-1, the J gene TRBJ1-1, with TRBD1 matching 8 bases. The CDR3 is 15 residues long. Germline CDR1 is SGHRS and CDR2 is YFSETQ. V shed 3 bases and J 1 base; nucleotides not matched to a gene: 5. DNA for the CDR3: TGCGCCAGCAGCTCAGGGGGCACTAGGAACACTGAAGCTTTCTTT. Translating it yields CASSSGGTRNTEAFF.

The chain couples TRBV19 to TRBJ2-7; D unclear. The CDR3 has 13 amino acids. Germline lookup yields CDR1 LNHDA and CDR2 SQIVND (reference sequence). The V end lost 4 bases, the J end lost 3 bases, and 10 bases lay between the germline ends. The CDR3 loop reads CASSNAVGYEQYF. CDR3 DNA sequence: TGTGCCAGTAGTAACGCGGTTGGCTACGAGCAGTACTTC.

This chain connects TRBV30 to TRBJ2-7; 7 bases align to TRBD2. Germline CDR1 reads GTSNPN; CDR2 reads SVGIG (reference sequence). V trimming: 0 bases; J trimming: 1 base; junction bases outside the gene matches: 12. This CDR3 is 17 amino acids long. The CDR3 DNA is TGTGCCTGGAGTGTAGGGTTGGCGTCTAGCGGTTCCTACGAGCAGTACTTC. Its translation: CAWSVGLASSGSYEQYF.